Given below is one T cell receptor (beta chain) in context. The antigen is not known. Germline CDR1 is SGHRS and CDR2 is YFSETQ. The CDR3 sequence is 17 residues long. J lost 4 bases, V lost 0 bases, and 11 bases had no gene match. The data are from a study of shared clonotypes between healthy human individuals. Profiling relied on immunoSEQ multiplex PCR, and the TCRdb table lists in-frame clones only, not all of them. The sample consists of about 380,000 clones, approximately 97% of them appearing once. The study's findings and limits: Rarefaction revealed incomplete sorted-subset sequencing despite large depth. Memory subsets had estimated richness that was generally smaller than that of naive subsets. Limitation of the genetic and exposure-history diversity represented came from the few donors.

Together with CD45RO+ cells, CCR7-negative CD45RA+ TemRA cells were included in CD8 memory. This TCR was recovered from a man aged 25-40 years in good health. The specimen was memory CD8+ T cells sorted from blood. Subset denoted: CD45RO+ cells pooled with CCR7-negative TemRA cells. The chain links TRBV5-1 to TRBJ1-2; 8 nucleotides match TRBD1. The CDR3 loop reads CASSLGTGTMRGYGYTF. The CDR3 DNA is TGCGCCAGCAGCTTGGGGACAGGGACTATGCGCGGCTATGGCTACACCTTC.